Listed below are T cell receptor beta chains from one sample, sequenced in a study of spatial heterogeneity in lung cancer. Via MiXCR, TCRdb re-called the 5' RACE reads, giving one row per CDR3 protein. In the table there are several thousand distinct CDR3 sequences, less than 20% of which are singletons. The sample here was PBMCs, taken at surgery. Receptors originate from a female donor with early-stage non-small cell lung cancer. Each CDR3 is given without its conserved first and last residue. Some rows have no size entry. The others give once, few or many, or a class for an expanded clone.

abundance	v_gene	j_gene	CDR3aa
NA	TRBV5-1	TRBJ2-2	ASWDSKANTGELF
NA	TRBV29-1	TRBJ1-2	SVVSGRTLGGYT
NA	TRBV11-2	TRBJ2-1	ASSYSGLADNEQF
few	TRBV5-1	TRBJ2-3	ASSFRGQEDTQY
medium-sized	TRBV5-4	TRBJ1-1	ASSLWGEAGPEAF
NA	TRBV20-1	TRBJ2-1	STQTSGNEQF
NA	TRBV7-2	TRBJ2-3	ASSSTSGRADTQY
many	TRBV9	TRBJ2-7	ASSVGQVSTVQY
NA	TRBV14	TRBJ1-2	ASSPRLGYNGYT
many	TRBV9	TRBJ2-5	ASSLRTSGRLWGTQY
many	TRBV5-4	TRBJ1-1	ASSLASGGRTEAF
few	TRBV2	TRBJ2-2	ASSAGRLSTGELF
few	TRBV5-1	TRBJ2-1	ASSRPGTGLNEQF
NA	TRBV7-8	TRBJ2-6	ASSLGPGTGANVLT
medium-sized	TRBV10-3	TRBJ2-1	AISESGRAIGEQF
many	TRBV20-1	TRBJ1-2	SASFRSSDGYT